The clone carrying this T cell receptor (beta chain) appeared a few times. This CDR3 comprises 15 residues. Trimming cost V 4 bases and J 0 bases; bases outside gene matches: 5. CDR1 is LNHDA and CDR2 is SQIVND in the germline V gene (reference sequence). TCRdb ran MiXCR on the 5' RACE reads and lists one entry per CDR3 protein. This table holds about 63,000 distinct CDR3 sequences, about 16% found once. This sample was taken from a study of HIV-infected patients and healthy controls. The rearrangement links TRBV19 to TRBJ1-2, with TRBD1 matching over 7 bases. The source is a human donor in good health. Sequencing used CD4+ T cells from blood. The CDR3 coding sequence is TGTGCCAGTAGTACCCGGACAGGAGCTAACTATGGCTACACCTTC. Translation: CASSTRTGANYGYTF.